A single sample is the source of the 3 T cell receptor beta chains below, sequenced in a study of blood T cell repertoires in COVID-19. Data came from immunoSEQ multiplex PCR; TCRdb stores just in-frame clones and leaves some out. Here the sample spans a few hundred thousand clones, around 90% being singletons. Sequencing used PBMCs or T cells enriched from blood (not recorded which). Receptor source: a man between 25 and 39 years old who had recovered from COVID-19.

J is TRBJ1-5 and V is TRBV7-8; D may be TRBD1 (6 bases). The CDR3 extends over 15 amino acids. V dropped 1 base and J dropped 5 bases, with 12 bases sitting between them. Germline V gene data show CDR1 as SGHVS and CDR2 as FQNEAQ. As DNA, the CDR3 is TGTGCCAGCAGCTTAGGGCGGCAGGGGTATCAGCCCCAGCATTTT. Its protein product is CASSLGRQGYQPQHF. The variable domain in full, with the rest retrieved from reference TRBV7-8 and TRBJ1-5, is GAGVSQSPRYKVAKRGQDVALRCDPISGHVSLFWYQQALGQGPEFLTYFQNEAQLDKSGLPSDRFFAERPEGSVSTLKIQRTQQEDSAVYLCASSLGRQGYQPQHFGDGTRLSIL.

This chain uses TRBV27 with TRBJ2-7; 9 bases line up with TRBD1. The CDR3 contains 16 residues. CDR1 and CDR2 (germline): MNHEY, SMNVEV (reference sequence). With V trimmed by 5 bases and J by 5 bases, 13 bases remained unmatched. CDR3 sequence: CASSPFGTGWTNEQYF. The CDR3 nucleotides are TGTGCCAGCAGTCCCTTCGGGACAGGGTGGACGAACGAGCAGTACTTC.

The chain couples TRBV3-1 (or the pseudogene TRBV3-2) to TRBJ2-7, with 8 bases matching TRBD1. V trimming: 4 bases; J trimming: 4 bases; junction bases outside the gene matches: 9. From germline, CDR1 is LGHDT and CDR2 YNNKEL (reference sequence). The CDR3 contains 15 residues. The CDR3 region has the DNA TGTGCCAGCAGCCTGGGGCCAGGGGGCTCATACGAGCAGTACTTC. Translated: CASSLGPGGSYEQYF.